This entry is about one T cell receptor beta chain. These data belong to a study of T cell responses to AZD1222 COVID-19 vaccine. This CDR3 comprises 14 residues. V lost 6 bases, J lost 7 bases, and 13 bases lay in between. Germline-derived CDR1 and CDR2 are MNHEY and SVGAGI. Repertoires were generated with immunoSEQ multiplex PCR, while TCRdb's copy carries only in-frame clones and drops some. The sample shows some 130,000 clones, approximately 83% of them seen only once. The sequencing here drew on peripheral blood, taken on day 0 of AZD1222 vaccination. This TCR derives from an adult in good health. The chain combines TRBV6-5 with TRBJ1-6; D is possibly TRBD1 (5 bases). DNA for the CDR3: TGTGCCAGCAGGACAGTTAGGTTGAATTCACCCCTCCACTTT. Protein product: CASRTVRLNSPLHF.